This T cell receptor (beta chain) was captured in a study of blood T cell repertoires in COVID-19. Germline assignment: CDR1 SNHLY and CDR2 FYNNEI. The V and J ends lost 6 bases and 4 bases, in that order; junction bases with no gene match: 11. The CDR3 is 15 residues long. Libraries were prepared by immunoSEQ multiplex PCR; TCRdb keeps only in-frame clonotypes and omits some of them. This sample has roughly 170,000 clones, with more than 65% found just once. The chain joins TRBV2 to TRBJ1-1; TRBD1 matches 7 bases. This TCR came from a man aged 55-75 years who had recovered from COVID-19. Sequenced sample: PBMCs or T cells enriched from blood (not recorded which). CDR3: CASSLPDRNPTEAFF. The CDR3 DNA is TGTGCCAGCAGCTTACCGGACAGGAACCCCACTGAAGCTTTCTTT.